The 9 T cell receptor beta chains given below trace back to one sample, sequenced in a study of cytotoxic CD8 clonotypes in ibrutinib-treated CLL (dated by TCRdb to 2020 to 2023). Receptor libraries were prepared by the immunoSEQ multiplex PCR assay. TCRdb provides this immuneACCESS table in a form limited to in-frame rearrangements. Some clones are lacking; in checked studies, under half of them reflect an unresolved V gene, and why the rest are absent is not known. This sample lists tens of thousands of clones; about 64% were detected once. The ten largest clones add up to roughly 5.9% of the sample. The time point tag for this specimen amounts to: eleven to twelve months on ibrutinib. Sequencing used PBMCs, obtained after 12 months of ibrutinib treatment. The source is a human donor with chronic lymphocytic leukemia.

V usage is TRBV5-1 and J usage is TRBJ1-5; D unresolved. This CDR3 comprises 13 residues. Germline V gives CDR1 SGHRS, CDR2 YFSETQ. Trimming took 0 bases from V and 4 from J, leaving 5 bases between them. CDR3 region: CASSLGQNQPQHF. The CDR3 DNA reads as TGCGCCAGCAGCTTGGGGCAGAATCAGCCCCAGCATTTT. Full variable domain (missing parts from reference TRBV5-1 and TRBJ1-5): KAGVTQTPRYLIKTRGQQVTLSCSPISGHRSVSWYQQTPGQGLQFLFEYFSETQRNKGNFPGRFSGRQFSNSRSEMNVSTLELGDSALYLCASSLGQNQPQHFGDGTRLSIL.

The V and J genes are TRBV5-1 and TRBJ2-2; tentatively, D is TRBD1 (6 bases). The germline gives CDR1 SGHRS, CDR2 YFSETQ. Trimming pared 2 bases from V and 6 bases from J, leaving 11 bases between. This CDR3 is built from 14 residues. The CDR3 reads CASSFEGVAGELFF. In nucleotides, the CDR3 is TGCGCCAGCAGCTTTGAGGGGGTTGCCGGGGAGCTGTTTTTT.

The CDR3 DNA reads TGTGCCAGCAGTGTCGAGGGGGGCCGATCCTACGAGCAGTACTTC. Translating it yields CASSVEGGRSYEQYF. The rearrangement uses TRBV2 and TRBJ2-7; D might be TRBD1 or TRBD2, each matching 6 bases. The CDR3 sequence is 15 residues long. Trimming removed 4 bases from V and 1 base from J, with 14 bases in between. The germline V gene encodes CDR1 SNHLY and CDR2 FYNNEI.

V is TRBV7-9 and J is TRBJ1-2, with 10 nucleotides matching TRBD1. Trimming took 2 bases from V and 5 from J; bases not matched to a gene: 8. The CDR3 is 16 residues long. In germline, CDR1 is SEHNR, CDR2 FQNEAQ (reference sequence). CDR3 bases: TGTGCCAGCAGCTTAACCCCGGGACAGGGGCGGTATGGCTACACCTTC. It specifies CASSLTPGQGRYGYTF.

As DNA, the CDR3 is TGTGCCAGCAGTTGGGACAGCAATCAGCCCCAGCATTTT. Residues: CASSWDSNQPQHF. The chain joins TRBV2 to TRBJ1-5, with TRBD1 as a possible D gene (5 bases). Deletions cut 5 bases from V and 1 base from J, with 6 bases between. The CDR3 has 13 amino acids. Germline loops: CDR1 SNHLY, CDR2 FYNNEI.

Here the CDR3 reads CASSLVVGPGETQYF. The CDR3 DNA follows: TGTGCCAGCAGCTTAGTGGTTGGGCCTGGAGAGACCCAGTACTTC. This chain uses TRBV7-9 with TRBJ2-5; D is unclear. CDR3 length equals 15 residues. In germline, CDR1 is SEHNR, CDR2 FQNEAQ (reference sequence). V lost 1 base, J lost 4 bases, and 13 bases lay in between.

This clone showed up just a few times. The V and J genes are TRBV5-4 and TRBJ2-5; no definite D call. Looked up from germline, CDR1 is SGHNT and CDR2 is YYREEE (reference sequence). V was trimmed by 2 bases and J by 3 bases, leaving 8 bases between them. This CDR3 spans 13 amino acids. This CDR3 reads CASSFRSEETQYF. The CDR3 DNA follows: TGTGCCAGCAGCTTCCGGAGCGAAGAGACCCAGTACTTC.

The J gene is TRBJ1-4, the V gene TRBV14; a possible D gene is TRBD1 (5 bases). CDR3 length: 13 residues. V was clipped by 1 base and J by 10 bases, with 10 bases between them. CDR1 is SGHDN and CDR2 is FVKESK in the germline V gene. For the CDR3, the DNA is TGTGCCAGCAGCCAAGTGGTGGGGGGAAAACTGTTTTTT. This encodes CASSQVVGGKLFF.

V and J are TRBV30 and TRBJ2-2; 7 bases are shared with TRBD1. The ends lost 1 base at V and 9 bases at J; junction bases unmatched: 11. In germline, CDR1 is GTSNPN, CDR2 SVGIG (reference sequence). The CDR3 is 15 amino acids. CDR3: CAWSDRGERPRELFF. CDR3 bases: TGTGCCTGGAGTGACAGGGGTGAAAGGCCCCGGGAGCTGTTTTTT.